This TCR beta chain was recovered during a study of OX40 agonist ivuxolimab in advanced cancers. For the study at large: Males comprised about 84% of the group, whose mean age was around 62 years (range about 20 to 79).

This clone occurred once. Germline V gives CDR1 MDHEN, CDR2 SYDVKM. V lost 3 bases to trimming and J lost 0 bases, with 5 bases between them. This CDR3 has 13 amino acids. TCRdb keeps only in-frame clones here, not all; method: immunoSEQ multiplex PCR. The sample includes 90,000 to 100,000 clones, 75% to 90% of them seen just once. This TCR was recovered from an adult with an advanced solid tumor such as melanoma, head and neck, liver or kidney cancer. The material sequenced was CD4+ or CD8+ T cells sorted from blood, taken in a trial of the OX40 agonist ivuxolimab. V is TRBV28 and J is TRBJ1-2; D unresolved. The CDR3 reads CASSFRANYGYTF. CDR3 nucleotide sequence: TGTGCCAGCAGTTTTAGGGCTAACTATGGCTACACCTTC.